A single T cell receptor (beta chain) is shown here with its context. Its antigen is unidentified. The entry originates in a study of OX40 agonist ivuxolimab in advanced cancers. For the study at large: In this trial design, patients received ivuxolimab intravenously at 0.01 to 10 mg/kg every 2 weeks. Aged roughly 20 to 85 with a mean of around 60 years, they were under 85% male. Broader study findings: Which antigen the expanded peripheral T cells recognized is unknown. Expanded clones were, on average, more numerous in CD8+ T cells than in CD4+.

Clones were sequenced by immunoSEQ multiplex PCR, and TCRdb holds only the in-frame ones, with some missing. The table includes 55,000 to 80,000 clones, roughly 80% detected once. After removal of 2 bases from V and 1 base from J, the junction contained 5 bases not matched to a gene. This CDR3 contains 17 residues. Per germline, CDR1 ENHRY and CDR2 SYGVKD. V and J are TRBV10-3 and TRBJ2-1, with 10 bases matching TRBD2. This receptor was taken from an adult with an advanced solid tumor such as melanoma, head and neck, liver or kidney cancer. The sample in question was CD4+ or CD8+ T cells sorted from blood, obtained in a trial of the OX40 agonist ivuxolimab. The CDR3 is CAISEPLAGGSYNEQFF. As DNA, the CDR3 is TGTGCCATCAGTGAGCCCTTAGCGGGAGGATCCTACAATGAGCAGTTCTTC.